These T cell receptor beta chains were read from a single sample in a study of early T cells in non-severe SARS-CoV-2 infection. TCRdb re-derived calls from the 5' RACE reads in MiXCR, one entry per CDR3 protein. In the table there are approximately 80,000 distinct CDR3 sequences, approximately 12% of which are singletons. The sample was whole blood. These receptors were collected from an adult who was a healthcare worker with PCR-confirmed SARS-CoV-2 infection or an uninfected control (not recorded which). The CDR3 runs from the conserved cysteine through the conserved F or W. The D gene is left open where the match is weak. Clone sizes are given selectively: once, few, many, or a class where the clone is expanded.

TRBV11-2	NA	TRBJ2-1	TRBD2	CASSLVRSGRANNEQFF	TGTGCCAGCAGCTTAGTCCGAAGCGGGAGGGCCAACAATGAGCAGTTCTTC
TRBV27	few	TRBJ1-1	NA	CASSFFPDSLYTEAFF	TGTGCCAGCAGTTTCTTCCCAGACAGTCTGTACACTGAAGCTTTCTTT
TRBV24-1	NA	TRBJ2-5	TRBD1	CATSDLPGQGLETQYF	TGTGCCACCAGTGACTTACCGGGACAGGGGTTGGAGACCCAGTACTTC
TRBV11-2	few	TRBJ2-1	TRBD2	CASSLGGSMNEQFF	TGTGCCAGCAGCTTGGGCGGGAGCATGAATGAGCAGTTCTTC
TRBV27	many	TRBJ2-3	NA	CASSLFSPTDTQYF	TGTGCCAGCAGTTTATTCTCGCCCACAGATACGCAGTATTTT
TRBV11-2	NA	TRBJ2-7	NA	CASSNAGLYYEQYF	TGTGCCAGCAGCAACGCGGGACTTTACTACGAGCAGTACTTC
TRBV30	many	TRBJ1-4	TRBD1	CAWGQGHEKLFF	TGTGCCTGGGGACAGGGGCACGAAAAACTGTTTTTT
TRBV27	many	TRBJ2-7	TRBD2	CASSLFPRRPAGDSYEQYF	TGTGCCAGCAGTTTGTTCCCCCGAAGACCAGCGGGAGACTCCTACGAGCAGTACTTC
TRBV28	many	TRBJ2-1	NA	CASSLRGYNEQFF	TGTGCCAGCAGTTTGCGGGGCTACAATGAGCAGTTCTTC
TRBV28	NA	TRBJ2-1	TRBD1	CASSSPPGQGSSYNEQFF	TGTGCCAGCAGTTCCCCCCCCGGACAGGGGAGCTCCTACAATGAGCAGTTCTTC
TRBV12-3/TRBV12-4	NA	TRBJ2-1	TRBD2	CASSAAGGGQFF	TGTGCCAGCAGTGCCGCGGGAGGTGGGCAGTTCTTC
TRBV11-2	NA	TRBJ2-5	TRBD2	CASSSGLAGGLETQYF	TGTGCCAGCAGCTCGGGACTAGCGGGAGGGCTAGAGACCCAGTACTTC
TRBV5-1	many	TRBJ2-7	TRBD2	CASSAAGDGEQYF	TGCGCCAGCAGCGCTGCGGGAGACGGCGAGCAGTACTTC
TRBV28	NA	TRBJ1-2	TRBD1	CASRGTGEAIYGYTF	TGTGCCAGCAGGGGGACAGGGGAGGCAATCTATGGCTACACCTTC
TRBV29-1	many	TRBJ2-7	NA	CSATKGSSYEQYF	TGCAGCGCGACAAAGGGCAGCTCCTACGAGCAGTACTTC
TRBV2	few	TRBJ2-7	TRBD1	CASRLDRGYEQYF	TGTGCCAGCAGATTGGACAGGGGTTACGAGCAGTACTTC
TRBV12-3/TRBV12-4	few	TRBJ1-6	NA	CASSSLGSPLHF	TGTGCCAGCAGTTCTTTAGGTTCACCCCTCCACTTT
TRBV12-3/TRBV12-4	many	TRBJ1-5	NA	CATSAGFSNQPQHF	TGTGCCACCTCGGCAGGGTTTAGCAATCAGCCCCAGCATTTT
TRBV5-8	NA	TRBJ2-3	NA	CASSVERTDTQYF	TGTGCCAGCAGCGTGGAGAGAACAGATACGCAGTATTTT
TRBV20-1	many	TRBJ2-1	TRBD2	CSATASGKNEQFF	TGCAGTGCTACGGCTAGCGGGAAGAATGAGCAGTTCTTC
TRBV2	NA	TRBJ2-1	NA	CASSDSGSGFQFF	TGTGCCAGCAGTGATTCGGGTTCAGGATTTCAGTTCTTC
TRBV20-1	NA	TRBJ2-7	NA	CSARRDYEQYF	TGCAGTGCTAGAAGGGACTACGAGCAGTACTTC
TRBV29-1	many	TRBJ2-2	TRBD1	CSVDGDREYTGELFF	TGCAGCGTGGACGGGGACAGGGAGTACACCGGGGAGCTGTTTTTT
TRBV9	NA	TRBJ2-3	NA	CASSVTTDTQYF	TGTGCCAGCAGCGTTACCACAGATACGCAGTATTTT
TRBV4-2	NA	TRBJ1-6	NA	CASSRTVGTGSNSPLHF	TGTGCCAGCAGCCGGACGGTGGGCACAGGGAGTAATTCACCCCTCCACTTT
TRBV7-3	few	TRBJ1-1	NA	CASSLRANTEAFF	TGTGCCAGCAGCTTAAGGGCGAACACTGAAGCTTTCTTT
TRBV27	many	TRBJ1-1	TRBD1	CASRRRTGGSGTEAFF	TGTGCCAGCAGACGGAGGACAGGGGGCTCGGGCACTGAAGCTTTCTTT
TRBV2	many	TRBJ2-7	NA	CASPHAPPGYF	TGTGCCAGCCCTCATGCCCCCCCAGGGTACTTC
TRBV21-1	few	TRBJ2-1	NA	CASSKGGRGHSYNEQFF	TGTGCCAGCAGCAAAGGGGGCAGGGGGCACTCCTACAATGAGCAGTTCTTC
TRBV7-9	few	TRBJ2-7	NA	CASSGVGRAHEQYF	TGTGCCAGCAGCGGAGTAGGCAGGGCCCACGAGCAGTACTTC
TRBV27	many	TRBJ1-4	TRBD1	CASSFGGTGNEKLFF	TGTGCCAGCAGTTTCGGAGGGACAGGGAACGAAAAACTGTTTTTT
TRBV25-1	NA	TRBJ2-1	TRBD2	CASSWSAGGYNEQFF	TGTGCCAGCAGTTGGTCAGCGGGAGGCTACAATGAGCAGTTCTTC
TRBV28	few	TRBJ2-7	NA	CASSLSRGRHEQYF	TGTGCCAGCAGTTTAAGTAGGGGGAGGCACGAGCAGTACTTC
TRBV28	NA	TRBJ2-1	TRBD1	CAIWDRVYNEQFF	TGTGCCATTTGGGACAGGGTCTACAATGAGCAGTTCTTC
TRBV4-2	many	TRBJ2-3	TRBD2	CASTQEGTSGAFSTDTQYF	TGTGCCAGCACCCAAGAAGGGACTAGCGGAGCCTTCAGCACAGATACGCAGTATTTT
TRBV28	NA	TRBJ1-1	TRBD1	CASKDRSATEAFF	TGTGCCAGCAAGGACAGGTCAGCCACTGAAGCTTTCTTT
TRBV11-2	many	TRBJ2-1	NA	CASSPVPGPSSYNEQFF	TGTGCCAGCAGCCCCGTTCCGGGGCCGTCCTCCTACAATGAGCAGTTCTTC
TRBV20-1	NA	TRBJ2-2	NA	CSAPGSTGELFF	TGCAGTGCCCCTGGCAGCACCGGGGAGCTGTTTTTT
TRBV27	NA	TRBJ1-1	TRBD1	CASSLGAGGYMDTEAFF	TGTGCCAGCAGTTTAGGGGCAGGGGGTTACATGGACACTGAAGCTTTCTTT
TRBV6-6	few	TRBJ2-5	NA	CASSRQGAETQYF	TGTGCCAGCAGTAGGCAAGGGGCAGAGACCCAGTACTTC
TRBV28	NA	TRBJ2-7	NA	CASSDTRLQYF	TGTGCCAGCAGTGATACCCGTCTCCAGTACTTC
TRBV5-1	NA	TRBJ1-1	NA	CASSLGGARMNTEAFF	TGCGCCAGCAGCTTAGGGGGGGCCCGGATGAACACTGAAGCTTTCTTT
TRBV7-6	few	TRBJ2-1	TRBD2	CASSPPGGSGPFPGFF	TGTGCCAGCAGCCCGCCCGGGGGGAGTGGCCCTTTTCCGGGGTTCTTC
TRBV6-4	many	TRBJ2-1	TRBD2	CASSDSSSGGVPYNEQFF	TGTGCCAGCAGTGACTCAAGTAGCGGGGGGGTCCCCTACAATGAGCAGTTCTTC
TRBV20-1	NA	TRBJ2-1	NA	CSAPWLKEQFF	TGCAGTGCCCCCTGGCTAAAGGAGCAGTTCTTC
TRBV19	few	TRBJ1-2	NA	CASGGRFNYGYTF	TGTGCCAGTGGGGGACGTTTCAACTATGGCTACACCTTC
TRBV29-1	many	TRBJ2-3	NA	CSVGAATDTQYF	TGCAGCGTTGGAGCAGCCACAGATACGCAGTATTTT
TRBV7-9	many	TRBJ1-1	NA	CASSLDVRSTEAFF	TGTGCCAGCAGCTTGGACGTCCGGTCCACTGAAGCTTTCTTT
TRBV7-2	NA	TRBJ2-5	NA	CASSYRRAQETQYF	TGTGCCAGCAGCTACAGGAGAGCCCAAGAGACCCAGTACTTC
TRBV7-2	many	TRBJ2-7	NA	CASSLGSGHIEQYF	TGTGCCAGCAGCTTAGGTAGCGGACACATCGAGCAGTACTTC
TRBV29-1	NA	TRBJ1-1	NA	CSGGGMNTEAFF	TGCAGCGGAGGGGGGATGAACACTGAAGCTTTCTTT
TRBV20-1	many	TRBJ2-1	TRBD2	CSARDPVEREGIDEQFF	TGCAGTGCTAGAGATCCCGTAGAGCGGGAGGGAATCGATGAGCAGTTCTTC
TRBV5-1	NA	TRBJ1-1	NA	CASSLDGVDTEAFF	TGCGCCAGCAGCTTGGACGGGGTGGACACTGAAGCTTTCTTT
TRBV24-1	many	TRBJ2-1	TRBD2	CATSEPLAGGSNEQFF	TGTGCCACCAGTGAACCACTAGCGGGAGGTTCCAATGAGCAGTTCTTC
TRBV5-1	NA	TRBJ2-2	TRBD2	CASSFVAGGTGELFF	TGCGCCAGCAGCTTCGTAGCGGGAGGGACCGGGGAGCTGTTTTTT